The T cell receptor beta chain described here comes from a study of T cell responses to AZD1222 COVID-19 vaccine. Germline loops: CDR1 SGDLS, CDR2 YYNGEE. The CDR3 is made up of 17 amino acids. V lost 4 bases and J lost 0; bases outside the gene matches: 7. Profiled with immunoSEQ multiplex PCR; TCRdb holds only in-frame clones, not every one. In the table there are 80,000 to 100,000 clones, around 89% of which are singletons. Sequencing used peripheral blood, obtained on day 0 of AZD1222 vaccination. This chain links TRBV9 with TRBJ2-1; 10 positions match TRBD2. The receptor comes from an adult in good health. DNA for the CDR3: TGTGCCAGCAGCCTTAAACCTAGCGGGAGCTCCTACAATGAGCAGTTCTTC. As protein: CASSLKPSGSSYNEQFF.